Listed here are 14 T cell receptor beta chains from one sample, sequenced in a study of T-cell memory formation after mild COVID-19. TCRdb independently ran MiXCR on the 5' RACE reads; one entry per CDR3 protein. The sample includes about 180,000 distinct CDR3 sequences, 16% of them seen just once. Specimen: PBMCs or a T cell subset sorted from them (not recorded which). Source of these receptors: an adult woman who had mild COVID-19 (a few samples of this study predate the infection). Cell type and time point are not known.

V gene TRBV5-1 combines with J gene TRBJ2-7; TRBD1 matches 7 bases. CDR3 length equals 13 residues. V was pared by 4 bases and J by 2 bases, with 3 bases of the junction left unmatched. Looked up from germline, CDR1 is SGHRS and CDR2 is YFSETQ. The CDR3 reads CASSRDSPYEQYF. The CDR3 DNA follows: TGCGCCAGCAGCAGGGACAGTCCCTACGAGCAGTACTTC.

A few counts support this clonotype. This chain joins TRBV5-4 and TRBJ2-7; 11 bases align to TRBD1. The CDR3 sequence is 16 residues long. Per germline, CDR1 SGHNT and CDR2 YYREEE (reference sequence). V trimming: 4 bases; J trimming: 6 bases; junction bases outside the gene matches: 12. The CDR3, as DNA: TGTGCCAGCAGCCCCGGGACAGGGGGATGGTGGGGCGAGCAGTACTTC. Protein: CASSPGTGGWWGEQYF.

This clonotype has a handful of counts. V is TRBV7-3 and J is TRBJ2-7; D tentatively fits TRBD1 or TRBD2 (5 bases each). V was clipped by 1 base and J by 5 bases, with 9 bases between them. Looked up from germline, CDR1 is SGHTA and CDR2 is FQGTGA. The CDR3 has 13 residues. CDR3 bases: TGTGCCAGCAGCTTAAATAGAGGGGACGAGCAGTACTTC. Encoded protein: CASSLNRGDEQYF.

This sequence joins TRBV5-1 and TRBJ2-5; 9 bases are shared with TRBD1. CDR3 length equals 15 residues. V shed 3 bases and J 7 bases; nucleotides not matched to a gene: 10. CDR1 SGHRS and CDR2 YFSETQ come from the germline V gene. The CDR3 DNA sequence: TGCGCCAGCAGCTGGGGGGACAGGGACGTTGGGACCCAGTACTTC. Translating it yields CASSWGDRDVGTQYF.

This clonotype was observed a handful of times. The chain is built from TRBV29-1 and TRBJ2-1; tentatively, D is TRBD2 (5 bases). This CDR3 has 14 amino acids. Germline CDR1 SQVTM, CDR2 ANQGSEA. V lost 4 bases to trimming and J lost 5 bases, with 15 bases between them. The CDR3 DNA reads as TGCAGCGTTGCTGGCCTAGCCCGTAACAATGAGCAGTTCTTC. Protein product: CSVAGLARNNEQFF.

This clonotype was picked up a small number of times. The gene calls are TRBV7-3 and TRBJ2-1; TRBD2 matches at 13 bases. Germline CDR1 is SGHTA and CDR2 is FQGTGA. J gave up 5 bases and V 5 bases, and 3 bases lay outside the gene matches. The CDR3 is 15 residues long. CDR3 in DNA: TGTGCCAGCAGCCTGACTAGCGGGGGGAACAATGAGCAGTTCTTC. Its translation is CASSLTSGGNNEQFF.

CDR3 in amino acids: CASSSAGPLDTQYF. The CDR3 region has the DNA TGTGCCAGCAGCTCCGCTGGACCCCTAGATACGCAGTATTTT. J is TRBJ2-3 and V is TRBV7-9, with no clear D. The V end was cut by 4 bases, the J end by 5 bases, with 13 bases between. Germline V gives CDR1 SEHNR, CDR2 FQNEAQ (reference sequence). This CDR3 contains 14 residues. The full variable domain, in which reference TRBV7-9 and TRBJ2-3 provide the parts outside the CDR3, is DTGVSQNPRHKITKRGQNVTFRCDPISEHNRLYWYRQTLGQGPEFLTYFQNEAQLEKSRLLSDRFSAERPKGSFSTLEIQRTEQGDSAMYLCASSSAGPLDTQYFGPGTRLTVL.

Only a few counts were recorded for this clonotype. The J gene is TRBJ2-7, the V gene TRBV19, with a tentative D call TRBD2 (5 bases). Per the germline V gene, CDR1 is LNHDA and CDR2 is SQIVND (reference sequence). The V end lost 3 bases, the J end lost 0 bases, and 15 bases lay between the germline ends. There are 16 residues in the CDR3. The CDR3 sequence is CASSILRLRSSYEQYF. In DNA, the CDR3 is TGTGCCAGTAGTATCCTCCGACTAAGAAGCTCCTACGAGCAGTACTTC.

The V gene is TRBV3-1, the J gene TRBJ2-7; 7 nucleotides agree with TRBD2. With V trimmed by 1 base and J by 2 bases, 5 bases remained unmatched. Germline V lookup: CDR1 LGHDT, CDR2 YNNKEL (reference sequence). The CDR3 runs to 15 residues. This CDR3 is CASSQAASGTYEQYF. In DNA, the CDR3 is TGTGCCAGCAGCCAAGCGGCTAGCGGCACCTACGAGCAGTACTTC.

This clonotype turned up a few times. The gene calls are TRBV4-3 and TRBJ2-1; the match to TRBD2 covers 12 bases. Germline V lookup: CDR1 LGHNA, CDR2 YSLEER. The CDR3 extends over 17 amino acids. J lost 1 base, V lost 2 bases, and 3 bases had no gene match. For the CDR3, the DNA is TGCGCCAGCAGCCAATTGGGACTAGCGGGTTCCTACAATGAGCAGTTCTTC. Residues: CASSQLGLAGSYNEQFF.

The rearrangement uses TRBV5-1 and TRBJ2-1; D gene uncertain. CDR3 length: 12 residues. Germline lookup yields CDR1 SGHRS and CDR2 YFSETQ. V was cut by 1 base and J by 10 bases, with 9 bases left in between. The CDR3 bases are TGCGCCAGCAGCTTGAACCCGGCGGAGCAGTTCTTC. As protein: CASSLNPAEQFF.

The chain joins TRBV6-5 to TRBJ1-1; D is unresolved. This CDR3 spans 13 amino acids. From germline, CDR1 is MNHEY and CDR2 SVGAGI. Trimming removed 0 bases at V and 3 bases at J, with 5 bases between. This CDR3 is CASSYSVDTEAFF. DNA for the CDR3: TGTGCCAGCAGTTACTCGGTGGACACTGAAGCTTTCTTT.

The chain recombines TRBV29-1 with TRBJ2-5; 12 nucleotides match TRBD1. This CDR3 has 15 amino acids. The germline V gene encodes CDR1 SQVTM and CDR2 ANQGSEA. The J segment lost 4 bases and the V segment lost 5 bases, leaving 8 bases of the junction unmatched. DNA for the CDR3: TGCAGCGTTAGATCCGGGACAGGGGGCGGAGAGACCCAGTACTTC. Encoded protein: CSVRSGTGGGETQYF. The full variable domain, rest sourced from reference TRBV29-1 and TRBJ2-5, is SAVISQKPSRDICQRGTSLTIQCQVDSQVTMMFWYRQQPGQSLTLIATANQGSEATYESGFVIDKFPISRPNLTFSTLTVSNMSPEDSSIYLCSVRSGTGGGETQYFGPGTRLLVL.

CDR3 region: CASRSGRTSGTTGELFF. The CDR3 nucleotides read TGTGCCAGCAGATCGGGTCGGACTAGCGGGACCACCGGGGAGCTGTTTTTT. This sequence joins TRBV7-9 and TRBJ2-2; 12 nucleotides line up with TRBD2. Unmatched junction bases numbered 9, after V lost 6 bases and J lost 4 bases. Looked up from germline, CDR1 is SEHNR and CDR2 is FQNEAQ (reference sequence). The CDR3 is 17 residues long.